One sample yielded the 17 T cell receptor beta chains listed below, sequenced in a study of T cells in Graves' hyperthyroidism and ophthalmopathy. What was amplified from RNA transcripts were TCR beta CDR3 regions. TCR CDR3 underwent first-round RT-PCR with the HTBI primer set. A single record per CDR3 protein comes from TCRdb applying MiXCR to the multiplex PCR reads. This table holds 270,000 or so distinct CDR3 sequences, less than 30% found once. Input material: blood. These receptors all come from a middle-aged man with Graves' hyperthyroidism that later progressed to Graves' ophthalmopathy.

This clonotype showed up many times. J is TRBJ2-2 and V is TRBV7-3; D is possibly TRBD2 (6 bases). V was pared by 6 bases and J by 4 bases, with 18 bases between. This CDR3 contains 16 residues. Germline CDR1 reads SGHTA; CDR2 reads FQGTGA. As DNA, the CDR3 is TGTGCCAGCAGTCCCTTGGCGGGAAGGGGCACCGGGGAGCTGTTTTTT. It specifies CASSPLAGRGTGELFF.

The table lists this clonotype with many counts. V gene TRBV19 combines with J gene TRBJ1-1; D is undetermined. The germline CDR1 and CDR2 sequences are LNHDA and SQIVND (reference sequence). With 5 bases removed from V and 0 bases from J, the gap between germline ends came to 10 bases. The CDR3 length is 14 residues. DNA of the CDR3: TGTGCCAGTAGTCCTCGTATGGTGAACACTGAAGCTTTCTTT. Residues: CASSPRMVNTEAFF.

The table lists this clonotype with many counts. The rearrangement joins TRBV10-3 to TRBJ2-5; a possible D gene is TRBD2 (6 bases). In germline, CDR1 is ENHRY, CDR2 SYGVKD. The CDR3 consists of 13 residues. The V gene lost 11 bases and the J gene lost 2 bases, with 15 bases spanning the gap. The CDR3 bases are TGTGCCGCCCGGGAGAGTTTGCAAGAGACCCAGTACTTC. It encodes CAARESLQETQYF.

The genes are TRBV11-1 and TRBJ2-7; 11 bases agree with TRBD1. The CDR3 runs 17 residues. With V trimmed by 2 bases and J by 3 bases, 9 bases remained unmatched. Per the germline V gene, CDR1 is SGHAT and CDR2 is FQDESV (reference sequence). The CDR3 DNA reads TGTGCCAGCAGCTTATTCGATTCTGGGACAGGGGGCTACGAGCAGTACTTC. Protein sequence: CASSLFDSGTGGYEQYF.

This clonotype was detected once. The chain combines TRBV6-2 or TRBV6-3 with TRBJ2-5; 7 nucleotides line up with TRBD2. V shed 7 bases and J 2 bases; nucleotides not matched to a gene: 7. The CDR3 consists of 14 residues. Germline V CDR1 and CDR2: MNHEY, SVGEGT. CDR3 amino acids: CASNERLAQETQYF. CDR3 in DNA: TGTGCCAGCAATGAGCGACTAGCACAAGAGACCCAGTACTTC.

This rearrangement joins TRBV24-1 to TRBJ2-7; 7 positions match TRBD2. Per germline, CDR1 KGHDR and CDR2 SFDVKD. The V gene end was trimmed by 7 bases and the J gene end by 4 bases; junction bases not matched to a gene: 12. CDR3 length: 15 amino acids. The chain's CDR3 is CATRNLNREEYEQYF. In DNA form, the CDR3 reads TGTGCCACCAGGAATTTAAACCGGGAGGAGTACGAGCAGTACTTC.

This clonotype was seen many times. This rearrangement joins TRBV7-9 to TRBJ2-7; tentatively, D is TRBD1 or TRBD2 (6 bases each). The CDR3 length is 15 residues. Germline V gene lookup returns CDR1 SEHNR and CDR2 FQNEAQ (reference sequence). Deletions cut 2 bases from V and 5 bases from J, with 16 bases between. CDR3 sequence: CASSLWVGGRDEQYF. Here the CDR3 DNA reads TGTGCCAGCAGCTTATGGGTCGGGGGCCGGGACGAGCAGTACTTC.

This clonotype came up many times. The junction does not match germline at one end; this may be a read error. The chain carries TRBV19 and TRBJ1-5; TRBD1 matches 7 bases. Germline CDR1 is LNHDA and CDR2 is SQIVND (reference sequence). This CDR3 region has 13 residues. The CDR3 reads CASEDRINQHQHF. The CDR3 coding sequence is TGTGCCAGCGAGGACAGGATCAATCAGCACCAGCATTTT.

This clonotype has at least ten counts. The genes are TRBV12-3 or TRBV12-4 and TRBJ1-5; possible D gene TRBD1, 6 bases. This CDR3 is built from 15 residues. Trimming shortened V by 6 bases and J by 1 base, and 13 bases separated the two germline ends. CDR3 DNA: TGTGCCAGCAGATCCGCAGGGGAAAGCAATCAGCCCCAGCATTTT. It is translated as CASRSAGESNQPQHF.

This chain joins TRBV12-3 or TRBV12-4 and TRBJ2-2; 11 nucleotides align to TRBD2. V dropped 7 bases and J dropped 8; count of bases not matched to a gene: 15. The CDR3 consists of 17 residues. DNA of the CDR3: TGTGCCAGCACTACCCCGCCAACTAGCGGGAGATGGGGGGAGCTGTTTTTT. This codes for CASTTPPTSGRWGELFF.

This clonotype was counted at least ten times. The chain recombines TRBV6-1 with TRBJ2-7, with TRBD2 matching over 7 bases. V dropped 10 bases and J dropped 0; count of bases not matched to a gene: 9. The germline CDR1 and CDR2 sequences are MNHNS and SASEGT. CDR3 length equals 14 residues. CDR3 nucleotide sequence: TGTGCCACCCGATTTCCTAGCGGCTCCTACGAGCAGTACTTC. This encodes CATRFPSGSYEQYF.

There are many counts of this clonotype. The chain employs TRBV19 and TRBJ1-1; perhaps TRBD1 as D (6 bases). CDR1 and CDR2 (germline): LNHDA, SQIVND (reference sequence). Trimming shortened V by 5 bases and J by 7 bases, and 17 bases separated the two germline ends. This CDR3 is built from 14 residues. For the CDR3, the DNA is TGTGCCAGTAGTTCTCTGTACAGGGATGGTGAAGCTTTCTTT. Its translation: CASSSLYRDGEAFF.

The J gene is TRBJ1-2, the V gene TRBV6-5; D perhaps matches TRBD1 (6 bases). Germline V gene data show CDR1 as MNHEY and CDR2 as SVGAGI. The V and J ends lost 0 bases and 2 bases respectively, with 10 bases between them. The CDR3 is 15 residues long. This CDR3 is CASSYSSQGNYGYTF. Written as DNA, the CDR3 is TGTGCCAGCAGTTACTCGTCCCAGGGGAACTATGGCTACACCTTC.

The rearrangement links TRBV9 to TRBJ2-7; D is undetermined. This CDR3 is built from 14 residues. Between the trimmed V and J ends, which lost 0 bases and 2 bases, there was a span of 9 bases. Germline V gene data show CDR1 as SGDLS and CDR2 as YYNGEE. The CDR3 is CASSVDPGPYEQYF. CDR3 in DNA: TGTGCCAGCAGCGTAGATCCGGGCCCCTACGAGCAGTACTTC.

This sequence joins TRBV20-1 and TRBJ1-1; perhaps TRBD1 as D (5 bases). Trimming cost V 6 bases and J 3 bases, with 17 bases left between them. Germline assignment: CDR1 DFQATT and CDR2 SNEGSKA (reference sequence). The CDR3 covers 14 residues. As DNA, the CDR3 is TGCAGTGCCCCGGGAGCAGGAGGGGACACTGAAGCTTTCTTT. Its translation: CSAPGAGGDTEAFF.

In its sample, this clonotype was seen many times. This chain joins TRBV6-2 or TRBV6-3 and TRBJ1-2; a weak D match, TRBD1 (6 bases). V lost 8 bases, J lost 5 bases, and 30 bases lay in between. This CDR3 contains 18 residues. The V gene's germline CDR1 is MNHEY and CDR2 SVGEGT. The CDR3 protein is CASGVTGVTGTYTYGYTF. For the CDR3, the DNA is TGTGCCAGCGGAGTTACTGGAGTGACAGGAACATACACATATGGCTACACCTTC.

This clonotype was observed at least ten times. This rearrangement joins TRBV27 to TRBJ1-2; TRBD1 agrees at 10 bases. Per the germline V gene, CDR1 is MNHEY and CDR2 is SMNVEV (reference sequence). This CDR3 is built from 16 residues. Losses at the gene ends were 6 bases for V and 6 bases for J; bases not matched to a gene: 13. The CDR3 spells CASSINYPGQGNGYTF. DNA of the CDR3: TGTGCCAGCAGCATTAACTACCCGGGACAGGGGAATGGCTACACCTTC.